The 9 T cell receptor beta chains reported below all come from one sample, sequenced in a study of cytomegalovirus exposure and HLA in healthy donors. PCR used 60 Vbeta primers and 13 Jbeta primers. The assay was immunoSEQ multiplex PCR, and TCRdb's table has in-frame clones only and misses some. Among about 160,000 clones listed, roughly 83% were seen once. The sequencing input was PBMCs. The receptors derive from a boy younger than 10 in good health and CMV-seronegative.

The rearrangement links TRBV18 to TRBJ2-3; 7 nucleotides match TRBD2. V shed 2 bases, J shed 4 bases, and the junction held 6 bases outside the gene matches. The V gene's germline CDR1 is KGHSH and CDR2 LQKENI. This CDR3 contains 15 residues. As DNA, the CDR3 is TGTGCCAGCTCACCAACCGGGGGGACCCCAGATACGCAGTATTTT. It translates to CASSPTGGTPDTQYF.

This clone was detected only once. CDR3 coding DNA: TGTGCCAGCAGCCACGCTCCCGGGGTTACTAATGAAAAACTGTTTTTT. Residues: CASSHAPGVTNEKLFF. The V and J genes are TRBV7-9 and TRBJ1-4; D unresolved. CDR1 is SEHNR, CDR2 FQNEAQ, per germline (reference sequence). V lost 5 bases and J 2 bases, leaving 15 bases between the germline ends. CDR3 size: 16 residues. Full variable domain (outside the CDR3, taken from reference TRBV7-9 and TRBJ1-4): DTGVSQNPRHKITKRGQNVTFRCDPISEHNRLYWYRQTLGQGPEFLTYFQNEAQLEKSRLLSDRFSAERPKGSFSTLEIQRTEQGDSAMYLCASSHAPGVTNEKLFFGSGTQLSVL.

This clone was recorded once. For the CDR3, the DNA is TGCAGCGTTGAAGGGGGTTTCGGGGGCTACGAGCAGTACTTC. The encoded protein is CSVEGGFGGYEQYF. The V call is TRBV29-1, the J call TRBJ2-7, with a weak D call TRBD2 (6 bases). The V gene lost 1 base and the J gene lost 3 bases, with 13 bases spanning the gap. Looked up from germline, CDR1 is SQVTM and CDR2 is ANQGSEA. This CDR3 has 14 amino acids.

The DNA for the CDR3 is TGTGCCAGCAGTTCCCGGGACATAAACACTGAAGCTTTCTTT. It encodes CASSSRDINTEAFF. The chain joins TRBV6-5 to TRBJ1-1, with a possible D match to TRBD1 (6 bases). This CDR3 has 14 amino acids. V was shortened by 4 bases and J by 2 bases, with 11 bases between the two germline ends. CDR1 is MNHEY, CDR2 SVGAGI, per germline.

The genes are TRBV5-1 and TRBJ2-7; perhaps TRBD1 as D (5 bases). This CDR3 spans 14 amino acids. V was cut by 6 bases and J by 2 bases, with 15 bases left in between. The germline gives CDR1 SGHRS, CDR2 YFSETQ. The CDR3 DNA reads as TGCGCCAGCAAATCCTTCCAGGGCACCTACGAGCAGTACTTC. It specifies CASKSFQGTYEQYF.

The chain carries TRBV19 and TRBJ2-7; 13 bases line up with TRBD2. Germline V gives CDR1 LNHDA, CDR2 SQIVND (reference sequence). The CDR3 extends over 17 amino acids. V lost 6 bases, J lost 4 bases, and 12 bases stayed unmatched. The CDR3 loop is CASSDSLGLAGAYEQYF. The CDR3 nucleotides read TGTGCCAGTAGCGACTCCCTAGGACTAGCGGGAGCTTACGAGCAGTACTTC.

This clone was picked up a small number of times. This chain uses TRBV25-1 with TRBJ2-4; perhaps TRBD2 as D (6 bases). The CDR3 loop spans 16 amino acids. Germline V gives CDR1 MGHDK, CDR2 SYGVNS. V was trimmed by 2 bases and J by 1 base, leaving 12 bases between them. Here the CDR3 reads CASSELSGGAKNIQYF. CDR3 nucleotides: TGTGCCAGCAGTGAACTTAGCGGAGGGGCCAAAAACATTCAGTACTTC.

The chain links TRBV6-5 to TRBJ1-5; TRBD1 is a possible D gene (5 bases). V gave up 6 bases and J gave up 2 bases, with 8 bases separating them. Germline CDR1 and CDR2: MNHEY and SVGAGI. The CDR3 sequence is 13 residues long. This CDR3 is CASSPGRNQPQHF. The CDR3, as DNA: TGTGCCAGCAGCCCAGGGCGCAATCAGCCCCAGCATTTT.

This clone was counted between two and nine times. The chain joins TRBV7-8 to TRBJ1-2, with 8 bases aligning to TRBD1. CDR3 length equals 13 residues. The ends lost 5 bases at V and 7 bases at J; junction bases unmatched: 6. The germline CDR1 and CDR2 sequences are SGHVS and FQNEAQ. DNA for the CDR3: TGTGCCAGCAGCCTACAGGGGGTTGTTGGCTACACCTTC. It translates to CASSLQGVVGYTF.